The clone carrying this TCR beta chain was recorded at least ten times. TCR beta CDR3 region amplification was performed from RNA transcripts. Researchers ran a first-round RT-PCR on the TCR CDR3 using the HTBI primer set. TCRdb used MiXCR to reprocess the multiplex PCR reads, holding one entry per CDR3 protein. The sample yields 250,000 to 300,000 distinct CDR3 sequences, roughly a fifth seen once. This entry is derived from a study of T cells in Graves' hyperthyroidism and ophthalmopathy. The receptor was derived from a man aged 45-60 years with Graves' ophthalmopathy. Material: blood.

Written as DNA, the CDR3 is TGTGCCAGCAGTTTAAGGACAGGGCCCTACGAGCAGTACTTC. As protein: CASSLRTGPYEQYF. The chain combines TRBV28 with TRBJ2-7; 8 bases are shared with TRBD1. The CDR3 sequence is 14 residues long. J lost 2 bases, V lost 2 bases, and 2 bases had no gene match. Germline V gene data show CDR1 as MDHEN and CDR2 as SYDVKM. The whole variable domain, remainder taken from reference TRBV28 and TRBJ2-7, is DVKVTQSSRYLVKRTGEKVFLECVQDMDHENMFWYRQDPGLGLRLIYFSYDVKMKEKGDIPEGYSVSREKKERFSLILESASTNQTSMYLCASSLRTGPYEQYFGPGTRLTVT.